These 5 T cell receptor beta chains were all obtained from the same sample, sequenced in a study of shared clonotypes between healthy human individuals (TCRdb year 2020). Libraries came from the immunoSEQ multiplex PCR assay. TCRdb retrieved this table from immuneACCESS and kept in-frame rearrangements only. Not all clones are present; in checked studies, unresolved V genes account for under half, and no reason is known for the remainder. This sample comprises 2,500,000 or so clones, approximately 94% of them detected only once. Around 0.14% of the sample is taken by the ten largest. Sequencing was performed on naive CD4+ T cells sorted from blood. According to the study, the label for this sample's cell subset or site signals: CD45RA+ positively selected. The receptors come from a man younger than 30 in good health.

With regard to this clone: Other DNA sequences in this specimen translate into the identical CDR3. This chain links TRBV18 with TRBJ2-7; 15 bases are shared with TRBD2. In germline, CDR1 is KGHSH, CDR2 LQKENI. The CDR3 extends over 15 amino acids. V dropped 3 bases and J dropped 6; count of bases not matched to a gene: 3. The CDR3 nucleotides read TGTGCCAGCTCACCTGGGACTAGCGGGAGGAGCGAGCAGTACTTC. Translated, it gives CASSPGTSGRSEQYF.

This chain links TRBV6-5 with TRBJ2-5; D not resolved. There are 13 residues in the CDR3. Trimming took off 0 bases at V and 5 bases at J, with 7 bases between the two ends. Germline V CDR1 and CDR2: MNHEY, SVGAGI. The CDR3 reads CASSYSAFETQYF. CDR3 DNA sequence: TGTGCCAGCAGTTACTCGGCCTTTGAGACCCAGTACTTC.

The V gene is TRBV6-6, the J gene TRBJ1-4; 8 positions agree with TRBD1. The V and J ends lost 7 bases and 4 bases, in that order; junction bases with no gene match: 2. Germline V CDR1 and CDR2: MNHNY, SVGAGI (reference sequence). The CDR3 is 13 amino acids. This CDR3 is CASKDRVNEKLFF. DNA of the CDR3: TGTGCCAGCAAGGACAGGGTTAATGAAAAACTGTTTTTT.

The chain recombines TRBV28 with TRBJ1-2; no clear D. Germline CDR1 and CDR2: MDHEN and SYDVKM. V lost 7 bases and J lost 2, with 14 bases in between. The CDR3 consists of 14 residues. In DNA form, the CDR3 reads TGTGCCAGCACCGACTGGACTGAGAACTATGGCTACACCTTC. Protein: CASTDWTENYGYTF.

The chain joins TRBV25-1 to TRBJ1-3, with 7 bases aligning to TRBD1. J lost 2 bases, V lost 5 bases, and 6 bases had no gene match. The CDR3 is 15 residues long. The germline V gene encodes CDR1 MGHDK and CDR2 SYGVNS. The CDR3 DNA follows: TGTGCCAGCAGTATTTCAGGGGGGCCTGGAAACACCATATATTTT. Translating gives CASSISGGPGNTIYF. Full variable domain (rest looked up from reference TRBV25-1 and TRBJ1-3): EADIYQTPRYLVIGTGKKITLECSQTMGHDKMYWYQQDPGMELHLIHYSYGVNSTEKGDLSSESTVSRIRTEHFPLTLESARPSHTSQYLCASSISGGPGNTIYFGEGSWLTVV.